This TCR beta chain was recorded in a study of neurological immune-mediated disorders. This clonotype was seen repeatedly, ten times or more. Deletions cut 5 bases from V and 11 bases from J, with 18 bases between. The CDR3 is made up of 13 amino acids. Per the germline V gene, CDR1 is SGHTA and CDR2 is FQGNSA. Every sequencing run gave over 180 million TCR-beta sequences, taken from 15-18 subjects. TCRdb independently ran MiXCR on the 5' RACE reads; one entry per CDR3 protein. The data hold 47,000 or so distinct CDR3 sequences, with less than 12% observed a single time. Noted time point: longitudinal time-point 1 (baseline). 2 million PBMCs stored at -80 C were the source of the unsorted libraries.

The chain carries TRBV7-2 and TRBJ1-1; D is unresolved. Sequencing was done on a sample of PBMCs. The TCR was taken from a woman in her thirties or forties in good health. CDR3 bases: TGTGCCAGCAGCCCCAGGACGGCTCGCGAGGCTTTCTTT. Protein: CASSPRTAREAFF.